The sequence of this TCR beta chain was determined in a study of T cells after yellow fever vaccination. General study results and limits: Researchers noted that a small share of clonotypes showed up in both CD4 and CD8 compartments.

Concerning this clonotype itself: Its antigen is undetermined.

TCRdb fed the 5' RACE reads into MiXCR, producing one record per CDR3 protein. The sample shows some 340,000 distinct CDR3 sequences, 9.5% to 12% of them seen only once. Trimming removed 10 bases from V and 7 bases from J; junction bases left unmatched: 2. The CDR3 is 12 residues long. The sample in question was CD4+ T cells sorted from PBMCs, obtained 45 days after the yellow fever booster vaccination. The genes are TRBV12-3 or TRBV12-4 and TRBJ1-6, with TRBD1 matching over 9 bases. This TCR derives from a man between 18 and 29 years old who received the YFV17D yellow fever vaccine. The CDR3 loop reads CATGTGNSPLHF. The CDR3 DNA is TGTGCCACCGGGACAGGGAATTCACCCCTCCACTTT.